The 15 T cell receptor beta chains given below trace back to one sample, sequenced in a study of blood T cell repertoires in COVID-19 (dated by TCRdb to 2018 to 2021). Library prep was done by the immunoSEQ multiplex PCR assay. Not all clones reach the TCRdb copy of this immuneACCESS table, which keeps in-frame sequences only. Checked studies attribute under half of the gap to unresolved V genes and leave the rest unexplained. Counted in this sample were roughly 10,000 clones; around 78% of them appeared once. 30% to 45% of the sample goes to the ten largest clones. Sequencing input: peripheral blood. Receptors were obtained from a human donor in a cohort sampled during active COVID-19.

This clone turned up a few times. The chain recombines TRBV28 with TRBJ2-1, with 10 bases lining up with TRBD2. The J segment lost 1 base and the V segment lost 5 bases, leaving 2 bases of the junction unmatched. The CDR3 sequence is 15 residues long. Per germline, CDR1 MDHEN and CDR2 SYDVKM. The CDR3 region has the DNA TGTGCCAGCAGTCTAGCGGGGGTGTCCTACAATGAGCAGTTCTTC. Protein product: CASSLAGVSYNEQFF.

This clone was seen more than once but under ten times. This chain connects TRBV5-1 to TRBJ2-1; TRBD2 agrees at 8 bases. There are 17 residues in the CDR3. Germline CDR1 reads SGHRS; CDR2 reads YFSETQ. V lost 0 bases, J lost 7 bases, and 12 bases stayed unmatched. In nucleotides, the CDR3 is TGCGCCAGCAGCTTGGTCCCATTAGGGACGGGGGGGAATGAGCAGTTCTTC. This codes for CASSLVPLGTGGNEQFF.

The genes are TRBV25-1 and TRBJ1-5; no clear D. The CDR3 totals 14 residues. The germline V gene encodes CDR1 MGHDK and CDR2 SYGVNS. Between the trimmed V and J ends, which lost 3 bases and 1 base, there was a span of 7 bases. CDR3 protein: CASSETGSNQPQHF. CDR3 bases: TGTGCCAGCAGTGAGACGGGGAGCAATCAGCCCCAGCATTTT.

This clone occurred a few times. This chain's CDR3 is CASSSGMSGGTQYF. CDR3 nucleotides: TGTGCCAGCAGCTCCGGGATGTCAGGTGGGACGCAGTATTTT. V is TRBV7-3 and J is TRBJ2-3; tentatively, D is TRBD2 (5 bases). CDR1 and CDR2 from the germline V gene are SGHTA and FQGTGA. CDR3 length: 14 amino acids. The V end was cut by 4 bases, the J end by 9 bases, with 17 bases between.

This clone was found once. The rearrangement uses TRBV7-8 and TRBJ1-1; weak D call: TRBD1 (6 bases). Trimming left V 4 bases short and J 1 base short, with 13 bases between. CDR1 is SGHVS, CDR2 FQNEAQ, per germline. The length of the CDR3 is 15 residues. The CDR3 spells CASSSNRVRNTEAFF. CDR3 DNA: TGTGCCAGCAGCTCCAACAGGGTGCGGAACACTGAAGCTTTCTTT.

In this sample, this clone turned up a few times. The V call is TRBV24-1, the J call TRBJ2-3; 11 bases agree with TRBD2. Germline V gene sequence: CDR1 KGHDR, CDR2 SFDVKD. J lost 8 bases, V lost 4 bases, and 10 bases had no gene match. The CDR3 covers 16 residues. CDR3 in DNA: TGTGCCACCAGTGAATTGGGACTAGCGGCTGAGGGTACGCAGTATTTT. This sequence encodes CATSELGLAAEGTQYF.

The rearrangement uses TRBV10-3 and TRBJ2-3; the match to TRBD2 covers 10 bases. Looked up from germline, CDR1 is ENHRY and CDR2 is SYGVKD. V lost 0 bases, J lost 5 bases, and 8 bases stayed unmatched. The CDR3 loop spans 17 amino acids. The CDR3 spells CAISESSGGAYIDTQYF. CDR3 in DNA: TGTGCCATCAGTGAGTCGAGCGGGGGGGCCTATATAGATACGCAGTATTTT.

The CDR3 is CASSLYRESSGNTIYF. In DNA form, the CDR3 reads TGTGCCAGCAGTTTATATCGGGAAAGCTCTGGAAACACCATATATTTT. The chain joins TRBV28 to TRBJ1-3, with no clear D. The V end was cut by 1 base, the J end by 0 bases, with 10 bases between. The CDR3 sequence is 16 residues long. Germline V gene lookup returns CDR1 MDHEN and CDR2 SYDVKM.

The chain couples TRBV5-4 to TRBJ2-5; tentatively, D is TRBD1 (6 bases). Germline-derived CDR1 and CDR2 are SGHNT and YYREEE (reference sequence). The CDR3 is 14 residues long. Trimming shortened V by 0 bases and J by 5 bases, and 11 bases separated the two germline ends. CDR3 nucleotide sequence: TGTGCCAGCAGCTTGGTACAGGGTGGGGAGACCCAGTACTTC. Its protein product is CASSLVQGGETQYF.

The chain couples TRBV6-2 or TRBV6-3 to TRBJ1-2; the match to TRBD1 covers 9 bases. With 4 bases clipped from V and 4 bases from J, the junction kept 7 bases outside the gene matches. The length of the CDR3 is 15 residues. Germline values: CDR1 MNHEY, CDR2 SVGEGT. The CDR3 loop reads CASSLPGQGSYGYTF. CDR3 nucleotides: TGTGCCAGCAGTTTGCCGGGACAGGGATCCTATGGCTACACCTTC.

The chain carries TRBV9 and TRBJ1-1, with TRBD1 matching 7 bases. This CDR3 has 14 residues. Germline loops: CDR1 SGDLS, CDR2 YYNGEE. Losses at the gene ends were 2 bases for V and 3 bases for J; bases not matched to a gene: 4. The CDR3 spells CASSVRQGDTEAFF. The CDR3 DNA reads TGTGCCAGCAGCGTTCGACAGGGTGACACTGAAGCTTTCTTT.

CDR3 sequence reads: CASSEGRGGTQYF. CDR3 in DNA: TGTGCCAGCAGTGAAGGGCGGGGCGGGACCCAGTACTTC. The rearrangement uses TRBV2 and TRBJ2-5, with D perhaps TRBD2 (6 bases). Germline V gives CDR1 SNHLY, CDR2 FYNNEI. There are 13 residues in the CDR3. Between the trimmed V and J ends, which lost 1 base and 7 bases, there was a span of 10 bases.

The genes are TRBV7-3 and TRBJ1-1; 10 bases map to TRBD1. The length of the CDR3 is 13 residues. Germline V CDR1 and CDR2: SGHTA, FQGTGA. V dropped 5 bases and J dropped 11; count of bases not matched to a gene: 8. The CDR3 DNA is TGTGCCAGCAGCCCCGGGACAGGGGCGGGGGCTTTCTTT. Translating gives CASSPGTGAGAFF.

The chain is built from TRBV5-1 and TRBJ1-5; 10 nucleotides match TRBD1. J was trimmed by 7 bases and V by 4 bases; bases with no gene match: 8. Germline V gene sequence: CDR1 SGHRS, CDR2 YFSETQ. The length of the CDR3 is 15 residues. In DNA, the CDR3 is TGCGCCAGCAGCCCCGGGACAGGGGCGAGCCAGCCCCAGCATTTT. It specifies CASSPGTGASQPQHF.

The chain has TRBV10-3 and TRBJ2-7, with 8 nucleotides matching TRBD1. J lost 3 bases, V lost 6 bases, and 4 bases had no gene match. CDR1 is ENHRY and CDR2 is SYGVKD in the germline V gene. This CDR3 has 13 amino acids. CDR3 sequence reads: CAIRDRAYYEQYF. The CDR3, as DNA: TGTGCCATCAGGGACAGGGCTTACTACGAGCAGTACTTC.